A single sample gave rise to the 5 T cell receptor beta chains below, sequenced in a study of T cells in Graves' hyperthyroidism and ophthalmopathy (dated by TCRdb to the late 2010s). Libraries were constructed by multiplex PCR. This sample was sequenced with an Illumina HiSeq 2000. The TCR beta CDR3 regions were amplified from RNA transcripts. The first round of RT-PCR for the TCR CDR3 was performed with the HTBI primer set and the Qiagen OneStep RT-PCR kit. Using fastp at Q25 and MiXCR, TCRdb reprocessed the public reads and kept productive beta chains. All rows with the same CDR3 protein become a single entry with the most common DNA and genes. In this sample the table shows about 400,000 distinct CDR3 sequences, roughly 13% of which occur a single time. The ten largest clones take up 4% to 6.5% of the sample. The sample was blood. Every receptor here comes from a woman between 18 and 29 years old with Graves' hyperthyroidism.

Only a few counts were recorded for this clonotype. The chain employs TRBV6-5 and TRBJ2-7; 8 bases line up with TRBD2. Looked up from germline, CDR1 is MNHEY and CDR2 is SVGAGI. This CDR3 is 15 amino acids long. Trimming removed 0 bases from V and 3 bases from J; junction bases left unmatched: 4. Here the CDR3 DNA reads TGTGCCAGCAGTTACTCCCTAGCGGGTGTCTACGAGCAGTACTTC. As protein: CASSYSLAGVYEQYF.

The chain is built from TRBV3-1 and TRBJ2-7; tentatively, D is TRBD1 or TRBD2 (5 bases each). V dropped 0 bases and J dropped 9 bases, with 15 bases sitting between them. Looked up from germline, CDR1 is LGHDT and CDR2 is YNNKEL (reference sequence). The CDR3 is 14 residues long. The chain's CDR3 is CASSQDGTSLGQYF. The CDR3 DNA follows: TGTGCCAGCAGCCAAGATGGGACCTCCCTGGGGCAGTACTTC.

Only a few counts were recorded for this clonotype. CDR3 amino acids: CASSQPGLITEAFF. The CDR3 DNA reads TGCGCCAGCAGCCAGCCAGGTTTGATCACTGAAGCTTTCTTT. The chain couples TRBV4-1 to TRBJ1-1; D is undetermined. The V and J ends lost 3 bases and 4 bases respectively, with 12 bases between them. The germline gives CDR1 MGHRA, CDR2 YSYEKL. CDR3 size: 14 residues.

This clonotype was counted only a few times. The chain joins TRBV7-9 to TRBJ2-6; possible D gene TRBD1, 5 bases. Per the germline V gene, CDR1 is SEHNR and CDR2 is FQNEAQ (reference sequence). Trimming left V 6 bases short and J 0 bases short, with 24 bases between. The CDR3 consists of 20 residues. DNA of the CDR3: TGTGCCAGCAGTACCAGTAACGTCGGACACCCCAGCTCTGGGGCCAACGTCCTGACTTTC. Protein sequence: CASSTSNVGHPSSGANVLTF.

The table lists this clonotype with many counts. The V call is TRBV30, the J call TRBJ1-2; D unresolved. The V and J ends lost 4 bases and 7 bases respectively, with 10 bases between them. This CDR3 is built from 11 residues. Germline CDR1 reads GTSNPN; CDR2 reads SVGIG (reference sequence). This CDR3 is CAWTQLFGYTF. CDR3 in DNA: TGTGCCTGGACACAGTTATTTGGCTACACCTTC.